This T cell receptor (beta chain) was recovered during a study of blood T cell repertoires in COVID-19. Study-level background: Nucleic acid was either cDNA or gDNA, and it came from T cells, B-cell-depleted T cells, or PBMCs.

The V gene lost 1 base and the J gene lost 2 bases, with 10 bases spanning the gap. The germline V gene has CDR1 SGHKS and CDR2 YYEKEE (reference sequence). The CDR3 loop spans 14 amino acids. In the authors' workflow: Estimates of nucleated cell counts were drawn from the amplification of reference gene primers. Profiling relied on immunoSEQ multiplex PCR, and the TCRdb table lists in-frame clones only, not all of them. V and J calls and clone size are copied from that table; D and trimming were computed from the DNA. Here the sample spans approximately 140,000 clones, 80% to 90% being singletons. The clonotype originates from a man at least 80 years old with acute or convalescent COVID-19. The sample comprised peripheral blood. The chain joins TRBV5-5 to TRBJ2-7; a possible D gene is TRBD1 (6 bases). DNA of the CDR3: TGTGCCAGCAGCTTGAGACAGGCCCCCTACGAGCAGTACTTC. It translates to CASSLRQAPYEQYF.